Given below is one T cell receptor (beta chain) in context. V gave up 5 bases and J gave up 4 bases; unmatched junction bases: 5. Germline assignment: CDR1 WSHSY and CDR2 SAAADI. The CDR3 contains 15 residues. These data originate in a study of blood T cell repertoires in COVID-19. TCRdb's copy holds only in-frame clones and misses some; the assay was immunoSEQ multiplex PCR. The sample has about 360,000 clones, roughly 86% seen once. The source of this sequence is a human donor in a cohort sampled during active COVID-19. The chain has TRBV10-2 and TRBJ1-5; 10 bases line up with TRBD1. The specimen sequenced was peripheral blood. The CDR3 region has the DNA TGCGCCAGCAGTCCGGGACAGGGGAGGAATCAGCCCCAGCATTTT. The encoded protein is CASSPGQGRNQPQHF.